One and the same sample provided the 32 T cell receptor beta chains below, sequenced in a study of cytomegalovirus exposure and HLA in healthy donors (dated by TCRdb to the late 2010s). Library prep was done by the immunoSEQ multiplex PCR assay. What TCRdb holds here is the immuneACCESS table cut down to in-frame rearrangements. Part of the clones is not present; checked against another copy, under half of the missing clones reflect an unresolved V gene, and the others are unexplained. The sample table contains some 200,000 clones; only one count was recorded for approximately 80% of them. The leading ten clones occupy roughly 13% of the sample. The sequenced sample consisted of PBMCs. These receptors were taken from a woman aged 25-40 years in good health and CMV-seropositive.

The chain couples TRBV7-3 to TRBJ2-3; a possible D gene is TRBD2 (6 bases). V was clipped by 5 bases and J by 4 bases, with 19 bases between them. Germline CDR1 is SGHTA and CDR2 is FQGTGA. The CDR3 covers 16 residues. CDR3 region: CASSLGTPDGADTQYF. In DNA form, the CDR3 reads TGTGCCAGCAGCCTCGGGACTCCCGATGGAGCAGATACGCAGTATTTT.

The chain couples TRBV6-1 to TRBJ2-7, with a weak D call TRBD1 (6 bases). CDR1 is MNHNS, CDR2 SASEGT, per germline. This CDR3 comprises 14 residues. V shed 3 bases and J shed 5 bases, with 14 bases lying between them. CDR3 amino acids: CASSDRTGPNEQYF. CDR3 coding DNA: TGTGCCAGCAGTGACCGAACAGGGCCGAACGAGCAGTACTTC.

This chain joins TRBV2 and TRBJ1-2, with unresolved D. The CDR3 extends over 14 amino acids. V gave up 0 bases and J gave up 0 bases, with 5 bases separating them. The germline gives CDR1 SNHLY, CDR2 FYNNEI. CDR3 region: CASSEALTNYGYTF. CDR3 DNA sequence: TGTGCCAGCAGTGAAGCGCTAACTAACTATGGCTACACCTTC. The full variable domain, its missing parts supplied by reference TRBV2 and TRBJ1-2, is EPEVTQTPSHQVTQMGQEVILRCVPISNHLYFYWYRQILGQKVEFLVSFYNNEISEKSEIFDDQFSVERPDGSNFTLKIRSTKLEDSAMYFCASSEALTNYGYTFGSGTRLTVV.

The V and J genes are TRBV7-8 and TRBJ2-1; 9 positions match TRBD2. The CDR3 spans 15 residues. The germline V gene has CDR1 SGHVS and CDR2 FQNEAQ. The junction had 4 bases not matched to a gene; V was cut back by 4 bases and J by 3 bases. The CDR3 spells CASSSTSGYYNEQFF. The DNA for the CDR3 is TGTGCCAGCAGCTCAACTAGCGGGTACTACAATGAGCAGTTCTTC.

This chain joins TRBV6-6 and TRBJ2-1; weak D call: TRBD1 (6 bases). Trimming pared 5 bases from V and 5 bases from J, leaving 13 bases between. The CDR3 contains 14 residues. CDR1 MNHNY and CDR2 SVGAGI come from the germline V gene (reference sequence). CDR3 amino acids: CASSPTDRHNEQFF. CDR3 in DNA: TGTGCCAGCAGTCCCACCGACAGGCACAATGAGCAGTTCTTC.

This clone showed up just a few times. This chain uses TRBV7-3 with TRBJ2-1, with D perhaps matching TRBD2 (6 bases). The germline V and J ends were trimmed by 5 bases and 10 bases, with 15 bases remaining between them. CDR3 length: 13 amino acids. Germline CDR1 reads SGHTA; CDR2 reads FQGTGA. CDR3 nucleotide sequence: TGTGCCAGCAGCATCACTAGCTTTAGCGAGCAGTTCTTC. Protein: CASSITSFSEQFF.

The chain recombines TRBV6-5 with TRBJ2-7; 8 positions match TRBD1. Germline V lookup: CDR1 MNHEY, CDR2 SVGAGI. The V gene end was trimmed by 5 bases and the J gene end by 5 bases; junction bases not matched to a gene: 5. CDR3 length: 13 residues. The chain's CDR3 is CASSRLQGDEQYF. The CDR3 DNA reads TGTGCCAGCAGTAGATTACAGGGGGACGAGCAGTACTTC.

The J gene is TRBJ1-2, the V gene TRBV11-1; D not resolved. The V gene lost 2 bases and the J gene lost 7 bases, with 11 bases spanning the gap. The germline gives CDR1 SGHAT, CDR2 FQDESV (reference sequence). The CDR3 sequence is 13 residues long. The CDR3 reads CASSLSSGFGYTF. CDR3 in DNA: TGTGCCAGCAGCTTATCGTCCGGGTTTGGCTACACCTTC.

The gene calls are TRBV4-1 and TRBJ2-1, with D maybe TRBD1 (5 bases). Trimming left V 8 bases short and J 7 bases short, with 9 bases between. Per germline, CDR1 MGHRA and CDR2 YSYEKL. This CDR3 contains 11 residues. The CDR3, as DNA: TGCGCCAGCGGGTCAGGGAATGAGCAGTTCTTC. It is translated as CASGSGNEQFF.

The V and J genes are TRBV6-6 and TRBJ2-1, with 7 bases aligning to TRBD1. The length of the CDR3 is 15 residues. The J segment lost 1 base and the V segment lost 3 bases, leaving 3 bases of the junction unmatched. Germline V gives CDR1 MNHNY, CDR2 SVGAGI (reference sequence). CDR3 in amino acids: CASSYTGASYNEQFF. CDR3 DNA sequence: TGTGCCAGCAGTTATACAGGGGCGTCCTACAATGAGCAGTTCTTC.

The table lists this clone with a few counts. This chain joins TRBV2 and TRBJ1-2; D not resolved. This CDR3 is 12 amino acids long. Trimming cost V 3 bases and J 5 bases, with 7 bases left between them. Looked up from germline, CDR1 is SNHLY and CDR2 is FYNNEI. The chain's CDR3 is CASSDNQYGYTF. CDR3 sequence (DNA): TGTGCCAGCAGTGACAATCAATATGGCTACACCTTC.

The rearrangement uses TRBV7-6 and TRBJ1-4, with D perhaps matching TRBD1 (6 bases). This CDR3 region has 15 residues. V dropped 2 bases and J dropped 8 bases, with 15 bases sitting between them. Germline V gives CDR1 SGHVS, CDR2 FNYEAQ. This chain's CDR3 is CASSLIAARGEKLFF. The CDR3 DNA reads TGTGCCAGCAGCTTAATCGCGGCCAGGGGCGAAAAACTGTTTTTT.

The chain combines TRBV10-3 with TRBJ1-1; D is uncertain. The CDR3 is 13 residues long. V dropped 8 bases and J dropped 7 bases, with 17 bases sitting between them. From germline, CDR1 is ENHRY and CDR2 SYGVKD. The DNA of the CDR3 is TGTGCCATCCGTCAACAGAAAGAATTTGAAGCTTTCTTT. Translation: CAIRQQKEFEAFF.

The gene calls are TRBV4-2 and TRBJ2-7; 9 bases match TRBD2. Unmatched junction bases numbered 7, after V lost 0 bases and J lost 1 base. The CDR3 consists of 17 residues. Germline V gene sequence: CDR1 LGHNA, CDR2 YNFKEQ. CDR3: CASSQDSGTSSSYEQYF. Here the CDR3 DNA reads TGTGCCAGCAGCCAAGACTCCGGGACTAGCAGTTCCTACGAGCAGTACTTC.

Here the CDR3 reads CASSLSGRAGELFF. DNA of the CDR3: TGCGCCAGCAGCTTGAGCGGGAGAGCCGGGGAGCTGTTTTTT. V gene TRBV5-1 combines with J gene TRBJ2-2, with 8 nucleotides matching TRBD2. The CDR3 totals 14 residues. Trimming took 1 base from V and 6 from J; bases not matched to a gene: 2. Germline CDR1 SGHRS, CDR2 YFSETQ. Using reference TRBV5-1 and TRBJ2-2 for the parts outside the CDR3, the full variable domain is KAGVTQTPRYLIKTRGQQVTLSCSPISGHRSVSWYQQTPGQGLQFLFEYFSETQRNKGNFPGRFSGRQFSNSRSEMNVSTLELGDSALYLCASSLSGRAGELFFGEGSRLTVL.

This rearrangement joins TRBV9 to TRBJ2-7; 10 nucleotides match TRBD2. Germline V gives CDR1 SGDLS, CDR2 YYNGEE. The CDR3 has 15 residues. Unmatched junction bases numbered 6, after V lost 0 bases and J lost 6 bases. For the CDR3, the DNA is TGTGCCAGCAGCGTAGAAGCTCTAGCGGGAGTCGAGCAGTACTTC. It codes for CASSVEALAGVEQYF.

This chain joins TRBV6-5 and TRBJ2-1; TRBD2 might be the D (6 bases). CDR3 length: 14 residues. Per germline, CDR1 MNHEY and CDR2 SVGAGI. Trimming removed 3 bases from V and 5 bases from J, with 11 bases in between. The CDR3 nucleotides read TGTGCCAGCAGTTATTTTTCGGGGGACAATGAGCAGTTCTTC. As protein: CASSYFSGDNEQFF.

The chain has TRBV4-2 and TRBJ2-7; 8 bases fit TRBD1. V was pared by 4 bases and J by 2 bases, with 4 bases of the junction left unmatched. The CDR3 is 14 residues long. Germline values: CDR1 LGHNA, CDR2 YNFKEQ. CDR3 nucleotide sequence: TGTGCCAGCAGCCCCGGACAGGGCACCTACGAGCAGTACTTC. Protein product: CASSPGQGTYEQYF.

This chain joins TRBV14 and TRBJ1-2; no definite D call. The ends were cut back, 1 base at V and 1 base at J, with 10 bases in the middle. CDR3 size: 15 residues. Germline CDR1 reads SGHDN; CDR2 reads FVKESK. CDR3 nucleotides: TGTGCCAGCAGCCAAGCGGGTTCTAGTAACTATGGCTACACCTTC. This codes for CASSQAGSSNYGYTF.

The rearrangement uses TRBV27 and TRBJ2-2; D is perhaps TRBD2 (5 bases). The CDR3 covers 13 residues. V was pared by 6 bases and J by 6 bases, with 11 bases between. Germline CDR1 MNHEY, CDR2 SMNVEV (reference sequence). CDR3: CASRPGMAGELFF. CDR3 DNA sequence: TGTGCCAGCAGGCCCGGGATGGCCGGGGAGCTGTTTTTT.

J is TRBJ1-2 and V is TRBV15; D ambiguous. The CDR3 loop spans 15 amino acids. Germline lookup yields CDR1 LNHNV and CDR2 YYDKDF (reference sequence). V was trimmed by 0 bases and J by 6 bases, leaving 14 bases between them. The CDR3 spells CATSRDSLRADGYTF. CDR3 sequence (DNA): TGTGCCACCAGCAGAGATAGCCTGAGGGCGGATGGCTACACCTTC.

This sequence joins TRBV5-4 and TRBJ1-2, with D possibly being TRBD1 (6 bases). Trimming left V 5 bases short and J 2 bases short, with 10 bases between. Per germline, CDR1 SGHNT and CDR2 YYREEE (reference sequence). The CDR3 has 13 residues. CDR3 protein: CASSLQGNYGYTF. The CDR3 DNA reads as TGTGCCAGCAGTCTCCAGGGGAACTATGGCTACACCTTC.

Only a few counts were recorded for this clone. The rearrangement joins TRBV5-1 to TRBJ2-5, with TRBD1 matching 8 bases. CDR1 SGHRS and CDR2 YFSETQ come from the germline V gene. V dropped 4 bases and J dropped 5; count of bases not matched to a gene: 7. The CDR3 has 14 residues. CDR3 in amino acids: CASSEGQGSETQYF. The CDR3 DNA is TGCGCCAGCAGCGAAGGACAGGGTTCGGAGACCCAGTACTTC.

This sequence joins TRBV4-1 and TRBJ2-2, with no clear D. The V gene lost 3 bases and the J gene lost 7 bases, with 6 bases spanning the gap. This CDR3 has 12 residues. Germline V CDR1 and CDR2: MGHRA, YSYEKL. The chain's CDR3 is CASSHSLGELFF. The CDR3 DNA reads TGCGCCAGCAGCCATTCCCTCGGGGAGCTGTTTTTT.

The chain combines TRBV6-1 with TRBJ2-2; possible D gene TRBD2, 6 bases. CDR3 length: 13 residues. V shed 10 bases and J shed 6 bases, with 15 bases lying between them. Looked up from germline, CDR1 is MNHNS and CDR2 is SASEGT. This chain's CDR3 is CATGGWAAGELFF. Written as DNA, the CDR3 is TGTGCCACCGGGGGTTGGGCTGCCGGGGAGCTGTTTTTT.

V usage is TRBV5-1 and J usage is TRBJ2-1, with D unclear. Per the germline V gene, CDR1 is SGHRS and CDR2 is YFSETQ. The CDR3 spans 16 residues. V was cut by 0 bases and J by 1 base, with 11 bases left in between. The CDR3 DNA follows: TGCGCCAGCAGCTTGGCCGAGGTTAGATCCTACAATGAGCAGTTCTTC. Translating gives CASSLAEVRSYNEQFF.

For the CDR3, the DNA is TGTGCCAGCAGCTTAACTAGCGGGAGTGTAAATGAGCAGTTCTTC. Amino acid sequence: CASSLTSGSVNEQFF. The V call is TRBV7-9, the J call TRBJ2-1; 11 bases match TRBD2. Looked up from germline, CDR1 is SEHNR and CDR2 is FQNEAQ (reference sequence). The CDR3 has 15 residues. J gave up 7 bases and V 2 bases, and 4 bases lay outside the gene matches.

This rearrangement joins TRBV4-1 to TRBJ2-1; 10 bases line up with TRBD2. J was trimmed by 4 bases and V by 1 base; bases with no gene match: 4. CDR3 size: 16 residues. Germline V gives CDR1 MGHRA, CDR2 YSYEKL. In DNA, the CDR3 is TGCGCCAGCAGCCAAGGGACTAGCGGTTATTACAATGAGCAGTTCTTC. Its protein is CASSQGTSGYYNEQFF.

This rearrangement joins TRBV23-1 to TRBJ2-1; 7 bases are a match to TRBD1. TRBV23-1 is designated an ORF whose function remains uncertain. The junction had 3 bases not matched to a gene; V was cut back by 2 bases and J by 8 bases. There are 13 residues in the CDR3. The CDR3 nucleotides read TGCGCCAGCAGTCAAAATACAGGGGATGAGCAGTTCTTC. This translates into CASSQNTGDEQFF.

The chain uses TRBV5-1 and TRBJ2-7; 7 bases line up with TRBD2. The germline V gene encodes CDR1 SGHRS and CDR2 YFSETQ. The CDR3 runs to 15 residues. With V trimmed by 0 bases and J by 5 bases, 8 bases remained unmatched. CDR3 DNA sequence: TGCGCCAGCAGCTTGGCCGGGGGGAGACGTAACGAGCAGTACTTC. Its protein product is CASSLAGGRRNEQYF.

The chain is built from TRBV7-2 and TRBJ1-4, with D hard to call. V lost 3 bases and J 4 bases, leaving 9 bases between the germline ends. Germline CDR1 SGHTA, CDR2 FQGNSA. The CDR3 spans 14 residues. CDR3: CASSFAGNNEKLFF. DNA of the CDR3: TGTGCCAGCAGCTTCGCCGGTAATAATGAAAAACTGTTTTTT. The variable domain in full, with the rest retrieved from reference TRBV7-2 and TRBJ1-4, is GAGVSQSPSNKVTEKGKDVELRCDPISGHTALYWYRQSLGQGLEFLIYFQGNSAPDKSGLPSDRFSAERTGGSVSTLTIQRTQQEDSAVYLCASSFAGNNEKLFFGSGTQLSVL.

The chain links TRBV5-1 to TRBJ2-7; D call uncertain. Trimming removed 5 bases from V and 0 bases from J, with 3 bases in between. There are 11 residues in the CDR3. Germline V CDR1 and CDR2: SGHRS, YFSETQ. DNA of the CDR3: TGCGCCAGCAGTAACTCCTACGAGCAGTACTTC. It encodes CASSNSYEQYF.